This T cell receptor (beta chain) was recovered during a study of cytotoxic CD8 clonotypes in ibrutinib-treated CLL. The wider study: Mean yields were about 260,000 productive templates and over 85,000 productive rearrangements per sample. Study outcomes and limitations: Clonality increased with ibrutinib response but returned toward baseline at progression. Public clonotypes showed up rarely, and on treatment they shrank or held steady. Clonality correlated strongly with circulating CD8+ T cells and exceeded age-matched healthy donors at baseline.

Losses at the gene ends were 3 bases for V and 0 bases for J; bases not matched to a gene: 9. This CDR3 contains 18 residues. Germline V lookup: CDR1 MGHRA, CDR2 YSYEKL. Profiling relied on immunoSEQ multiplex PCR, and the TCRdb table lists in-frame clones only, not all of them. The sample lists roughly 330,000 clones, roughly 70% seen once, with roughly 6.7% in the top ten. As concerns this clone: Its antigen is as yet unknown.

This sequence joins TRBV4-1 and TRBJ2-1; 9 bases fit TRBD2. The receptor's source is a human donor with chronic lymphocytic leukemia. The starting material was PBMCs, obtained after 36 months of ibrutinib treatment. The DNA for the CDR3 is TGCGCCAGCAGCCATCCGTTTCTGGGACTAGCCTCCTACAATGAGCAGTTCTTC. This encodes CASSHPFLGLASYNEQFF.